These T cell receptor beta chains were read from a single sample in a study of cytotoxic CD8 clonotypes in ibrutinib-treated CLL. Profiling relied on immunoSEQ multiplex PCR, and the TCRdb table lists in-frame clones only, not all of them. The sample has roughly 200,000 clones; around 72% are singletons. The input for sequencing was PBMCs, taken after 24 months of ibrutinib treatment. The receptors were gathered from a human donor with chronic lymphocytic leukemia. Both conserved end residues are part of each CDR3. The D gene is left open where the match is weak. Clone size, where shown, is once, few, many, or a class for clones that have expanded.

CDR3 protein: CASSSPYEQYF
CDR3 DNA: TGTGCCAGCAGCTCCCCCTACGAGCAGTACTTC
D gene: NA
V gene: TRBV7-2
J gene: TRBJ2-7
clone size: once

CDR3 protein: CASSLRGPSSYEQYF
CDR3 DNA: TGTGCCAGCAGCTTAAGGGGGCCCTCCTCCTACGAGCAGTACTTC
D gene: TRBD1
V gene: TRBV7-8
J gene: TRBJ2-7
clone size: NA

CDR3 protein: CASSTRTGFSGANVLTF
CDR3 DNA: TGTGCCAGCAGCACCCGGACAGGCTTCTCTGGGGCCAACGTCCTGACTTTC
D gene: TRBD1
V gene: TRBV5-6
J gene: TRBJ2-6
clone size: NA

CDR3 protein: CASSQTSWVVNEKLFF
CDR3 DNA: TGCGCCAGCAGCCAGACCTCTTGGGTAGTTAATGAAAAACTGTTTTTT
D gene: NA
V gene: TRBV4-3
J gene: TRBJ1-4
clone size: NA

CDR3 protein: CASSHMGLAGGLSETQYF
CDR3 DNA: TGTGCCAGCAGCCACATGGGGCTAGCGGGAGGTCTCTCGGAGACCCAGTACTTC
D gene: TRBD2
V gene: TRBV7-3
J gene: TRBJ2-5
clone size: NA

CDR3 protein: CATSVGDLNQPQHF
CDR3 DNA: TGTGCCACCAGCGTAGGAGACCTCAATCAGCCCCAGCATTTT
D gene: NA
V gene: TRBV15
J gene: TRBJ1-5
clone size: NA

CDR3 protein: CSASTQYF
CDR3 DNA: TGCAGTGCTTCTACCCAGTACTTC
D gene: NA
V gene: TRBV20-1
J gene: TRBJ2-5
clone size: few

CDR3 protein: CASSSLGTEQFF
CDR3 DNA: TGTGCCAGCAGTTCCCTTGGGACTGAGCAGTTCTTC
D gene: NA
V gene: TRBV6-5
J gene: TRBJ2-1
clone size: NA

CDR3 protein: CASSLVGQGANDEKLFF
CDR3 DNA: TGCGCCAGCAGCTTGGTAGGCCAGGGGGCAAATGATGAAAAACTGTTTTTT
D gene: TRBD1
V gene: TRBV5-1
J gene: TRBJ1-4
clone size: NA

CDR3 protein: CASKHTNTGELFF
CDR3 DNA: TGTGCCAGCAAGCACACAAACACCGGGGAGCTGTTTTTT
D gene: NA
V gene: TRBV5-4
J gene: TRBJ2-2
clone size: NA

CDR3 protein: CASSRDRGTANTEAFF
CDR3 DNA: TGCGCCAGCAGCCGGGACCGGGGGACAGCGAACACTGAAGCTTTCTTT
D gene: TRBD1
V gene: TRBV4-3
J gene: TRBJ1-1
clone size: NA

CDR3 protein: CASSLDTGTGYYEQYF
CDR3 DNA: TGTGCCAGCAGCTTAGATACCGGGACAGGGTACTACGAGCAGTACTTC
D gene: TRBD1
V gene: TRBV7-8
J gene: TRBJ2-7
clone size: NA

CDR3 protein: CASSFINFEQFF
CDR3 DNA: TGTGCCAGCAGTTTCATTAACTTTGAGCAGTTCTTC
D gene: NA
V gene: TRBV28
J gene: TRBJ2-1
clone size: NA

CDR3 protein: CASSHSAGGRETQYF
CDR3 DNA: TGTGCCAGCAGCCATTCAGCGGGAGGTAGGGAGACCCAGTACTTC
D gene: TRBD2
V gene: TRBV4-2
J gene: TRBJ2-5
clone size: NA

CDR3 protein: CASSVYLAGPTDTQYF
CDR3 DNA: TGTGCCAGCAGCGTATACCTGGCGGGACCCACAGATACGCAGTATTTT
D gene: NA
V gene: TRBV9
J gene: TRBJ2-3
clone size: NA

CDR3 protein: CASSISSGRKDTQYF
CDR3 DNA: TGTGCCAGTAGTATAAGTAGCGGGAGAAAAGATACGCAGTATTTT
D gene: TRBD2
V gene: TRBV19
J gene: TRBJ2-3
clone size: NA

CDR3 protein: CASSELGGELFF
CDR3 DNA: TGTGCCAGCAGTGAATTGGGAGGGGAGCTGTTTTTT
D gene: NA
V gene: TRBV6-1
J gene: TRBJ2-2
clone size: NA

CDR3 protein: CASSQEALAGGREQYF
CDR3 DNA: TGCGCCAGCAGCCAAGAGGCCCTAGCGGGAGGGAGAGAGCAGTACTTC
D gene: TRBD2
V gene: TRBV4-3
J gene: TRBJ2-7
clone size: NA

CDR3 protein: CASSQDSRNPTYEQYF
CDR3 DNA: TGCGCCAGCAGCCAAGATTCTAGAAACCCGACCTACGAGCAGTACTTC
D gene: NA
V gene: TRBV4-3
J gene: TRBJ2-7
clone size: NA

CDR3 protein: CASSVGLAIHNEQFF
CDR3 DNA: TGTGCCAGCAGCGTAGGTCTAGCTATCCACAATGAGCAGTTCTTC
D gene: NA
V gene: TRBV9
J gene: TRBJ2-1
clone size: NA

CDR3 protein: CASSRSGELINYGYTF
CDR3 DNA: TGCGCCAGCAGCAGGTCAGGCGAACTCATTAACTATGGCTACACCTTC
D gene: NA
V gene: TRBV5-1
J gene: TRBJ1-2
clone size: NA

CDR3 protein: CASSSRQYPYEQYF
CDR3 DNA: TGTGCCAGCAGTTCCCGACAATACCCCTACGAGCAGTACTTC
D gene: NA
V gene: TRBV6-5
J gene: TRBJ2-7
clone size: NA

CDR3 protein: CASSFYRGVTTDTQYF
CDR3 DNA: TGTGCCAGCAGCTTCTACAGGGGGGTTACCACAGATACGCAGTATTTT
D gene: TRBD1
V gene: TRBV5-6
J gene: TRBJ2-3
clone size: NA

CDR3 protein: CASSPLTSGRSNEQFF
CDR3 DNA: TGCGCCAGCAGCCCGCTTACTAGCGGGAGGTCCAATGAGCAGTTCTTC
D gene: TRBD2
V gene: TRBV4-1
J gene: TRBJ2-1
clone size: once

CDR3 protein: CASRINRVSYNEQFF
CDR3 DNA: TGTGCCAGCAGAATAAACAGGGTATCCTACAATGAGCAGTTCTTC
D gene: NA
V gene: TRBV27
J gene: TRBJ2-1
clone size: NA

CDR3 protein: CATSRDSGTNEKLFF
CDR3 DNA: TGTGCCACCAGCAGAGACTCGGGAACTAATGAAAAACTGTTTTTT
D gene: NA
V gene: TRBV15
J gene: TRBJ1-4
clone size: few

CDR3 protein: CASSSGTSSNEQFF
CDR3 DNA: TGTGCCAGTAGTTCCGGGACCTCAAGCAATGAGCAGTTCTTC
D gene: NA
V gene: TRBV19
J gene: TRBJ2-1
clone size: NA

CDR3 protein: CASSLRGGGETQYF
CDR3 DNA: TGTGCCAGCAGCCTTCGGGGGGGAGGGGAGACCCAGTACTTC
D gene: TRBD2
V gene: TRBV6-5
J gene: TRBJ2-5
clone size: NA

CDR3 protein: CASRGTYSYEQYF
CDR3 DNA: TGTGCCAGCCGGGGGACTTACTCCTACGAGCAGTACTTC
D gene: NA
V gene: TRBV27
J gene: TRBJ2-7
clone size: few

CDR3 protein: CASSLSGNNEQFF
CDR3 DNA: TGTGCCAGCAGCTTATCAGGCAACAATGAGCAGTTCTTC
D gene: NA
V gene: TRBV11-2
J gene: TRBJ2-1
clone size: once

CDR3 protein: CASSQFRGYEQYF
CDR3 DNA: TGTGCCAGCAGCCAATTTCGCGGATACGAGCAGTACTTC
D gene: NA
V gene: TRBV4-2
J gene: TRBJ2-7
clone size: NA

CDR3 protein: CASSRRVNTEAFF
CDR3 DNA: TGTGCCAGCAGTAGGAGGGTGAACACTGAAGCTTTCTTT
D gene: NA
V gene: TRBV5-4
J gene: TRBJ1-1
clone size: NA

CDR3 protein: CASRKWGQGRDTEAFF
CDR3 DNA: TGTGCCAGCAGGAAATGGGGACAGGGGAGGGACACTGAAGCTTTCTTT
D gene: TRBD1
V gene: TRBV7-3
J gene: TRBJ1-1
clone size: NA

CDR3 protein: CASSLRTRSYEQYF
CDR3 DNA: TGCGCCAGCAGCCTTCGGACACGATCCTACGAGCAGTACTTC
D gene: NA
V gene: TRBV5-1
J gene: TRBJ2-7
clone size: once

CDR3 protein: CASSSQWGNSYNEQFF
CDR3 DNA: TGTGCCAGCAGCTCCCAGTGGGGGAACTCCTACAATGAGCAGTTCTTC
D gene: NA
V gene: TRBV11-2
J gene: TRBJ2-1
clone size: NA

CDR3 protein: CASSSSRHSDTQYF
CDR3 DNA: TGTGCCAGCAGCTCCAGCAGACACTCCGATACGCAGTATTTT
D gene: NA
V gene: TRBV7-3
J gene: TRBJ2-3
clone size: NA

CDR3 protein: CASWGQGAHEQYF
CDR3 DNA: TGTGCCAGCTGGGGACAGGGGGCCCACGAGCAGTACTTC
D gene: TRBD1
V gene: TRBV2
J gene: TRBJ2-7
clone size: NA

CDR3 protein: CASSKEGTGAFF
CDR3 DNA: TGTGCCAGCAGCAAGGAGGGGACCGGAGCTTTCTTT
D gene: NA
V gene: TRBV6-6
J gene: TRBJ1-1
clone size: NA

CDR3 protein: CASRLDPAGSWETQYF
CDR3 DNA: TGTGCCAGCAGACTTGATCCGGCGGGATCGTGGGAGACCCAGTACTTC
D gene: NA
V gene: TRBV2
J gene: TRBJ2-5
clone size: NA

CDR3 protein: CASSPGTGTSYNEQFF
CDR3 DNA: TGTGCCAGCAGCCCCGGGACAGGGACCTCCTACAATGAGCAGTTCTTC
D gene: TRBD1
V gene: TRBV11-3
J gene: TRBJ2-1
clone size: NA

CDR3 protein: CASSRQIYNEQFF
CDR3 DNA: TGTGCCAGCAGCCGACAGATCTACAATGAGCAGTTCTTC
D gene: NA
V gene: TRBV9
J gene: TRBJ2-1
clone size: NA

CDR3 protein: CASSPRLNTEAFF
CDR3 DNA: TGTGCCAGCAGTCCCAGATTGAACACTGAAGCTTTCTTT
D gene: NA
V gene: TRBV9
J gene: TRBJ1-1
clone size: NA

CDR3 protein: CASSASRVGNEQFF
CDR3 DNA: TGTGCCAGCAGTGCCTCGCGGGTGGGGAATGAGCAGTTCTTC
D gene: NA
V gene: TRBV9
J gene: TRBJ2-1
clone size: NA

CDR3 protein: CASSQVVTSDTDTQYF
CDR3 DNA: TGCGCCAGCAGCCAAGTCGTGACTAGCGACACAGATACGCAGTATTTT
D gene: TRBD2
V gene: TRBV4-3
J gene: TRBJ2-3
clone size: NA

CDR3 protein: CASRSFPESGTDTQYF
CDR3 DNA: TGTGCCAGCAGGAGTTTCCCCGAATCTGGCACGGATACGCAGTATTTT
D gene: NA
V gene: TRBV11-2
J gene: TRBJ2-3
clone size: NA

CDR3 protein: CASSSYSTDTQYF
CDR3 DNA: TGTGCCAGCAGCTCATACAGCACAGATACGCAGTATTTT
D gene: NA
V gene: TRBV7-9
J gene: TRBJ2-3
clone size: once

CDR3 protein: CATSRNRVERYGYTF
CDR3 DNA: TGTGCCACCAGCAGGAACAGGGTAGAGCGGTATGGCTACACCTTC
D gene: NA
V gene: TRBV15
J gene: TRBJ1-2
clone size: few

CDR3 protein: CASSELAGSYEQYF
CDR3 DNA: TGTGCCAGCAGCGAACTAGCGGGCTCCTACGAGCAGTACTTC
D gene: TRBD2
V gene: TRBV9
J gene: TRBJ2-7
clone size: NA

CDR3 protein: CASSSRDRGTGELFF
CDR3 DNA: TGTGCCAGCAGCTCCCGGGACAGGGGAACCGGGGAGCTGTTTTTT
D gene: TRBD1
V gene: TRBV7-2
J gene: TRBJ2-2
clone size: once

CDR3 protein: CASSQDGGSFTTYEQYF
CDR3 DNA: TGTGCCAGCAGCCAAGACGGGGGATCATTTACGACCTACGAGCAGTACTTC
D gene: NA
V gene: TRBV4-2
J gene: TRBJ2-7
clone size: NA

CDR3 protein: CASSLSRGAETQYF
CDR3 DNA: TGTGCCAGCAGCCTATCCAGGGGGGCCGAGACCCAGTACTTC
D gene: NA
V gene: TRBV14
J gene: TRBJ2-5
clone size: once

CDR3 protein: CASSQRGQANYGYTF
CDR3 DNA: TGTGCCAGCAGCCAACGAGGACAGGCTAACTATGGCTACACCTTC
D gene: TRBD1
V gene: TRBV4-2
J gene: TRBJ1-2
clone size: NA

CDR3 protein: CASSQGRLLNTEAFF
CDR3 DNA: TGCGCCAGCAGCCAAGGTCGATTGTTGAACACTGAAGCTTTCTTT
D gene: NA
V gene: TRBV4-1
J gene: TRBJ1-1
clone size: few

CDR3 protein: CASSNLGGSYEQYF
CDR3 DNA: TGTGCCAGCAGCAATTTGGGAGGGTCCTACGAGCAGTACTTC
D gene: NA
V gene: TRBV21-1
J gene: TRBJ2-7
clone size: few